Following are 6 T cell receptor beta chains from one sample sequenced in a study of T-cell reconstitution after alpha-beta-depleted transplantation in children. During its preparation, the TCRbeta library received unique molecular identifiers. TCRdb called the PCR reads again in MiXCR, with one record for every CDR3 protein. Of about 690,000 distinct CDR3 sequences in the sample, approximately 17% are singletons; the top ten hold around 0.96%. Sample: PBMCs from the stem cell graft donor, taken from the stem cell graft. These receptors originate from a human donor who donated a stem cell graft to a child with acute myeloid leukemia.

This clonotype was found a few times. This chain connects TRBV12-3 or TRBV12-4 to TRBJ1-6, with 10 bases lining up with TRBD1. The length of the CDR3 is 15 residues. V shed 6 bases, J shed 7 bases, and the junction held 6 bases outside the gene matches. The CDR3 loop reads CASRGGQGVNSPLHF. CDR3 DNA sequence: TGTGCCAGCAGGGGTGGACAGGGGGTAAATTCACCCCTCCACTTT.

This clonotype was seen more than once but under ten times. The rearrangement joins TRBV7-4 to TRBJ2-3; 7 nucleotides align to TRBD2. There are 16 residues in the CDR3. Germline lookup yields CDR1 SGHVT and CDR2 SQSDAQ. J lost 4 bases, V lost 5 bases, and 12 bases had no gene match. This chain's CDR3 is CASSLSGSGKSDTQYF. CDR3 DNA sequence: TGTGCCAGCAGCCTCTCGGGGAGCGGGAAGTCAGATACGCAGTATTTT.

Ten or more counts support this clonotype. The CDR3 region is CASSQNRAGRGEQFF. The CDR3 coding sequence is TGCGCCAGCAGTCAGAATAGGGCCGGAAGAGGAGAGCAGTTCTTC. The chain employs TRBV5-1 and TRBJ2-1, with D unresolved. Germline CDR1 and CDR2: SGHRS and YFSETQ. This CDR3 has 15 residues. The V end was cut by 5 bases, the J end by 10 bases, with 22 bases between.

The chain recombines TRBV7-9 with TRBJ2-7, with D possibly matching TRBD1 (6 bases). This CDR3 is 14 amino acids long. The germline V gene encodes CDR1 SEHNR and CDR2 FQNEAQ (reference sequence). Between the trimmed V and J ends, which lost 8 bases and 3 bases, there was a span of 17 bases. CDR3 loop: CASSTSGQFYEQYF. The CDR3 DNA is TGTGCCAGCTCTACCTCTGGACAGTTCTACGAGCAGTACTTC.

Concerning this clonotype itself: This sequence may be a read error, since a much larger clone differs from it by one base. J is TRBJ1-6 and V is TRBV20-1; TRBD1 aligns across 9 bases. The CDR3 spans 17 residues. Germline V gene data show CDR1 as DFQATT and CDR2 as SNEGSKA (reference sequence). CDR3 residues: CSAKRTGALAYNSTLHF. CDR3 coding DNA: TGCAGCGCTAAGAGGACAGGGGCATTGGCCTATAATTCAACCCTCCACTTT.

This clonotype was observed at least ten times. The CDR3 loop is CASTRTGDEQFF. CDR3 nucleotides: TGTGCCAGCACAAGAACCGGCGATGAGCAGTTCTTC. The chain uses TRBV6-5 and TRBJ2-1; D uncertain. There are 12 residues in the CDR3. Germline loops: CDR1 MNHEY, CDR2 SVGAGI. The V gene lost 7 bases and the J gene lost 8 bases, with 12 bases spanning the gap.